A selection of T cell receptor beta chains follows, all from one sample in a study of cytomegalovirus exposure and HLA in healthy donors. The data were produced by immunoSEQ multiplex PCR, yet TCRdb's version contains in-frame clones alone and is incomplete. The data show about 110,000 clones, 55% to 65% seen once. Sequencing input: PBMCs. The receptors were sampled from a woman aged 25 to 45 in good health and CMV-seronegative. CDR3s include the opening cysteine and the closing phenylalanine or tryptophan. A D gene is named only where the DNA matches it firmly. For some rows the clone size is stated as once, few or many, or as a class when expanded; others skip it.

>TRBJ2-7|TRBD2|few|TRBV29-1
CSVLAGSLGEQYF
TGCAGCGTCTTAGCGGGGAGTCTCGGCGAGCAGTACTTC
>TRBJ1-4|.|once|TRBV15
CATSRDPSEKLFF
TGTGCCACCAGCAGAGATCCCTCCGAAAAACTGTTTTTT
>TRBJ2-1|.|few|TRBV5-4
CASSLSLAFYNEQFF
TGTGCCAGCAGCTTGAGTCTAGCGTTCTACAATGAGCAGTTCTTC
>TRBJ2-3|.|.|TRBV18
CASRIWGPNFYGDTDTQYF
TGTGCCAGCCGTATTTGGGGGCCTAACTTCTACGGCGACACAGATACGCAGTATTTT
>TRBJ1-2|TRBD1|.|TRBV7-6
CASSPGTGDYGYTF
TGTGCCAGCAGCCCCGGGACAGGGGACTATGGCTACACCTTC
>TRBJ2-3|TRBD2|.|TRBV6-4
CASSTGTSDTDTQYF
TGTGCCAGCAGTACCGGGACTAGCGACACAGATACGCAGTATTTT
>TRBJ2-5|.|.|TRBV5-1
CASSLVDYQETQYF
TGCGCCAGCAGCTTGGTCGACTACCAAGAGACCCAGTACTTC
>TRBJ2-1|TRBD2|.|TRBV9
CASSASGLAYNEQFF
TGTGCCAGCAGCGCATCGGGACTAGCCTACAATGAGCAGTTCTTC
>TRBJ2-1|TRBD1|.|TRBV30
CAWSTGTGALNEQFF
TGTGCCTGGAGTACCGGGACAGGGGCCCTCAATGAGCAGTTCTTC
>TRBJ1-1|.|.|TRBV7-2
CASSLRAMDTEAFF
TGTGCCAGCAGCTTGAGGGCTATGGACACTGAAGCTTTCTTT
>TRBJ2-5|.|.|TRBV19
CASSIRGLEQETQYF
TGTGCCAGTAGTATAAGGGGGTTGGAGCAAGAGACCCAGTACTTC
>TRBJ1-1|.|.|TRBV5-6
CASSLDSLSNTEAFF
TGTGCCAGCAGCTTGGACAGCCTTTCGAACACTGAAGCTTTCTTT
>TRBJ2-1|.|.|TRBV13
CASSSQNGGPFEQFF
TGTGCCAGCAGCAGTCAAAACGGGGGGCCGTTTGAGCAGTTCTTC
>TRBJ2-7|TRBD2|.|TRBV5-4
CASSPGTSLYEQYF
TGTGCCAGCAGCCCGGGGACTAGCCTATACGAGCAGTACTTC
>TRBJ1-1|TRBD1|.|TRBV10-3
CAISTGDRTEAFF
TGTGCCATCAGTACCGGGGACAGGACTGAAGCTTTCTTT
>TRBJ1-2|TRBD1|.|TRBV14
CASSHQDRVYGYTF
TGTGCCAGCAGCCATCAAGACAGGGTGTATGGCTACACCTTC
>TRBJ2-7|.|.|TRBV5-1
CASSPDRGVNRYEQYF
TGCGCCAGCAGCCCGGACCGCGGGGTTAACAGGTACGAGCAGTACTTC
>TRBJ2-1|.|.|TRBV6-6
CASSYNNEQFF
TGTGCCAGCAGTTATAACAATGAGCAGTTCTTC
>TRBJ1-1|.|.|TRBV28
CASSRSRRGGEAFF
TGTGCCAGCAGTCGTAGTCGCCGCGGGGGTGAAGCTTTCTTT
>TRBJ2-1|.|.|TRBV5-6
CASSLRGGSYNEQFF
TGTGCCAGCAGCTTGCGCGGAGGTTCCTACAATGAGCAGTTCTTC
>TRBJ2-5|TRBD1|.|TRBV10-2
CASSLTGGLGETQYF
TGCGCCAGCAGTTTGACAGGGGGCCTAGGGGAGACCCAGTACTTC